A selection of T cell receptor beta chains follows, all from one sample in a study of technical replicates of blood from a few donors. The protocol was immunoSEQ multiplex PCR, while the TCRdb copy is restricted to in-frame clones and leaves out a portion. The sample yields about 99,000 clones, around 96% seen once. Sequenced sample: T cells isolated from PBMCs. These receptors were collected from a human donor in good health. Both conserved end residues are part of each CDR3. The D gene is left open where the match is weak. Not every row has a clone size; where given, it reads once, few, many or a size class.

TRBV5-1	TRBD2	TRBJ2-3	once	TGCGCCAGCAGAGGACTAGCGGGTAGCACAGATACGCAGTATTTT	CASRGLAGSTDTQYF
TRBV4-1	-	TRBJ2-7	-	TGCGCCAGCAGCCCGCTCGGAGGGTCTCTCTACGAGCAGTACTTC	CASSPLGGSLYEQYF
TRBV28	TRBD1	TRBJ2-7	-	TGTGCCAGCAGTTTAGGGACAGCCACAGGGTCACAGTACTTC	CASSLGTATGSQYF
TRBV18	-	TRBJ1-1	-	TGTGCCAGCTCACCAAACCGACAGGCCCACTCTTATGACACTGAAGCTTTCTTT	CASSPNRQAHSYDTEAFF
TRBV27	-	TRBJ1-2	-	TGTGCCAGCAGTTACACAGGGTCGCTGTATGGCTACACCTTC	CASSYTGSLYGYTF
TRBV21-1	-	TRBJ2-2	-	TGTGCCAGCAGCACGGGACTAGCAACTATCGGGAACACCGGGGAGCTGTTTTTT	CASSTGLATIGNTGELFF
TRBV10-2	TRBD2	TRBJ2-2	-	TGCGCCAGCAGTGAGAGCGGGAGGCTGAACACCGGGGAGCTGTTTTTT	CASSESGRLNTGELFF
TRBV28	TRBD2	TRBJ2-7	once	TGTGCCAGCCATGCTTATGGACTAGCGGGAGTCGAGCAGTACTTC	CASHAYGLAGVEQYF
TRBV6-1	TRBD2	TRBJ2-1	-	TGTGCCAGTAGTGAAGCGATCCTAGCGGTCTATGAGCAGTTCTTC	CASSEAILAVYEQFF
TRBV6-6	-	TRBJ2-7	-	TGTGCCAGCAGTCCGGGATCCTACGAGCAGTACTTC	CASSPGSYEQYF
TRBV2	-	TRBJ1-1	-	TGTGCCAGCAGTGAAGCGTGGGCGAACACTGAAGCTTTCTTT	CASSEAWANTEAFF
TRBV6-5	-	TRBJ1-4	-	TGTGCCAGCAGTCCGGGGGAGGGGCCTAATGAAAAACTGTTTTTT	CASSPGEGPNEKLFF
TRBV27	TRBD2	TRBJ2-1	-	TGTGCCAGCACCCCGGGAGGTCTGTACAATGAGCAGTTCTTC	CASTPGGLYNEQFF
TRBV10-1	-	TRBJ2-3	few	TGCGCCAGCAGTGATCGGAGCGCCCACATAACAGATACGCAGTATTTT	CASSDRSAHITDTQYF
TRBV19	-	TRBJ1-6	-	TGTGCCAGTAGTATGGGGACTGGGAATTCACCCCTCCACTTT	CASSMGTGNSPLHF
TRBV28	TRBD1	TRBJ2-2	-	TGTGCCAGCAGTTTGAACAGGGGGACCGGGGAGCTGTTTTTT	CASSLNRGTGELFF
TRBV5-1	TRBD1	TRBJ2-7	-	TGCGCCAGCAGCTTGCGGCAGGGGGCGCTTGCCTCCTCCTACGAGCAGTACTTC	CASSLRQGALASSYEQYF
TRBV2	TRBD1	TRBJ1-2	-	TGTGCCAGCAGAGAAACTTTTTTCCCTCGGACAGGGGAAGACTATGGCTACACCTTC	CASRETFFPRTGEDYGYTF
TRBV2	TRBD2	TRBJ2-1	-	TGTGCCAGCAGTGAGGAGGCTAGCGGGAGAAATGAGCAGTTCTTC	CASSEEASGRNEQFF
TRBV5-1	-	TRBJ2-6	-	TGCGCCAGCAGCTTGGAACCAGGGACTGCCAACGTCCTGACTTTC	CASSLEPGTANVLTF
TRBV7-7	-	TRBJ2-3	-	TGTGCCAGCAGCTTAGGAGCCCAACCCAGCACAGATACGCAGTATTTT	CASSLGAQPSTDTQYF
TRBV14	TRBD2	TRBJ2-7	-	TGTGCCAGCAGCCAAGATTCTCTAGCGGGAGGGGACGAGCAGTACTTC	CASSQDSLAGGDEQYF
TRBV6-1	TRBD1	TRBJ1-1	-	TGTGCCACACAGGACAGGGTCACTGAAGCTTTCTTT	CATQDRVTEAFF
TRBV5-1	TRBD1	TRBJ2-3	-	TGCGCCAGCCGGGCCGGAAACAGGGGGCAAGCAGATACGCAGTATTTT	CASRAGNRGQADTQYF
TRBV28	TRBD1	TRBJ2-7	-	TGTGCCAGCACCCCCGTGGGACAGGGAAAAAACTCCTACGAGCAGTACTTC	CASTPVGQGKNSYEQYF
TRBV19	-	TRBJ2-7	-	TGTGCCAGTAGTACTGCCTACGAGCAGTACTTC	CASSTAYEQYF
TRBV2	TRBD1	TRBJ2-7	-	TGTGCCAGCAGGATCAGGACAGGAAGCTACGAGCAGTACTTC	CASRIRTGSYEQYF
TRBV5-8	-	TRBJ1-1	-	TGTGCCAGCAGCCTAGGGGTCCCTCTGAACACTGAAGCTTTCTTT	CASSLGVPLNTEAFF
TRBV5-5	TRBD1	TRBJ2-1	-	TGTGCCAGCAGCGGGCCCTTTGTGGGACAGGGGGCTGTCAATGAGCAGTTCTTC	CASSGPFVGQGAVNEQFF
TRBV6-1	-	TRBJ2-4	-	TGTGCCAGCAGTGAATTTGAGGGCACATGGGACATTCAGTACTTC	CASSEFEGTWDIQYF
TRBV14	-	TRBJ2-1	-	TGTGCCAGCAGCCAAGGCTTACATTCACATGAGCAGTTCTTC	CASSQGLHSHEQFF
TRBV27	-	TRBJ1-5	-	TGTGCCAGCAGTTTCCCCGGACAGAAGTCGAATCAGCCCCAGCATTTT	CASSFPGQKSNQPQHF
TRBV5-5	-	TRBJ2-1	-	TGTGCCAGCAGCTTGGCCGGAGGTCCTGCAGGTGAGCAGTTCTTC	CASSLAGGPAGEQFF
TRBV27	TRBD2	TRBJ2-1	-	TGTGCCAGCAAGTCGGGGACTACGGCTGAGCAGTTCTTC	CASKSGTTAEQFF
TRBV2	-	TRBJ2-7	-	TGTGCCAGCAGTTACACCCCCTACGAGCAGTACTTC	CASSYTPYEQYF
TRBV5-4	TRBD2	TRBJ2-7	-	TGTGCCAGCAGGAGGTGGGGCGGGGGGGCCCACGAGCAGTACTTC	CASRRWGGGAHEQYF
TRBV19	-	TRBJ2-1	-	TGTGCCAGTAGTATCGGCGGAGAACCATACAATGAGCAGTTCTTC	CASSIGGEPYNEQFF
TRBV6-1	TRBD2	TRBJ2-1	-	TGTGCCAGCAGGGCCGGACTAGCGCCGGAGCAGTTCTTC	CASRAGLAPEQFF
TRBV6-4	TRBD1	TRBJ2-7	once	TGTGCCAGCAGTCCTCAACCAGGGGGTAAAGGCTACGAGCAGTACTTC	CASSPQPGGKGYEQYF
TRBV27	TRBD2	TRBJ2-1	-	TGTGCCAGCTGCATACTAGCGGGAGGAAAGGGTGAGCAGTTCTTC	CASCILAGGKGEQFF
TRBV11-3	-	TRBJ2-2	-	TGTGCCAGCAGGCCAGGGGTGGGGAACACCGGGGAGCTGTTTTTT	CASRPGVGNTGELFF
TRBV28	TRBD2	TRBJ2-5	-	TGTGCCAGCAGTTTTTTTTTGCCCATGGCGGGGGATCAAGAGACCCAGTACTTC	CASSFFLPMAGDQETQYF
TRBV28	TRBD2	TRBJ2-2	-	TGTGCCAGCAGTTTTGGTTTGGTGGGACTAGCAGAAAACGCGAACACCGGGGAGCTGTTTTTT	CASSFGLVGLAENANTGELFF
TRBV28	-	TRBJ1-1	-	TGTGCCAGCAGTTTAAAAGGGGGACACGCTTTCTTT	CASSLKGGHAFF
TRBV28	-	TRBJ2-4	-	TGTGCCAGCAATCCAGTGACAGGCCCAGGGGAAAACATTCAGTACTTC	CASNPVTGPGENIQYF
TRBV6-1	-	TRBJ1-2	-	TGTGCCAGCAGAATGACAGCACCTCGGGGCTACACCTTC	CASRMTAPRGYTF
TRBV16	-	TRBJ2-7	-	TGTGCCAGCAGCCCCCCTTGGAGGGGCAACTACGAGCAGTACTTC	CASSPPWRGNYEQYF
TRBV6-1	-	TRBJ2-2	once	TGTGCCAGCACCAGACTAGCGAACACCGGGGAGCTGTTTTTT	CASTRLANTGELFF